Each of the 9 T cell receptor beta chains below was sequenced from the same sample in a study of monozygotic twins with inflammatory bowel disease. For each CDR3 protein, TCRdb gives one entry from its re-call of the 5' RACE reads, without DNA. The sample has 150,000 to 200,000 distinct CDR3 sequences; the top ten hold approximately 3%. Sample: blood. All receptors come from a human donor with ulcerative colitis or Crohn's disease, or a healthy co-twin of an affected twin (not recorded which).

This chain connects TRBV11-1 to TRBJ2-1; TCRdb outputs TRBD2, but without DNA this stays unchecked. CDR3 length equals 18 residues. CDR1 is SGHAT and CDR2 is FQDESV in the germline V gene (reference sequence). CDR3 amino acids: CAGNFPRPGTSGSNEQFF.

J is TRBJ2-7 and V is TRBV10-3. CDR3 length: 14 amino acids. CDR1 is ENHRY, CDR2 SYGVKD, per germline. The CDR3 spells CAIRRDRSSYEQYF.

The V call is TRBV5-1, the J call TRBJ2-3; absent DNA, TCRdb's TRBD1 call cannot be checked. CDR1 is SGHRS, CDR2 YFSETQ, per germline. The CDR3 totals 15 residues. The CDR3 here is CASSFGPGRTDTQYF.

CDR3 amino acids: CASSKGDYEQYF. V usage is TRBV28 and J usage is TRBJ2-7; without DNA, the TCRdb call of TRBD1 cannot be checked. The length of the CDR3 is 12 residues. The V gene's germline CDR1 is MDHEN and CDR2 SYDVKM.

The chain links TRBV5-1 to TRBJ2-1. The CDR3 totals 16 residues. Germline-derived CDR1 and CDR2 are SGHRS and YFSETQ. The CDR3 loop reads CASSLAISSSYNEQFF.

The chain links TRBV27 to TRBJ2-7; TCRdb lists TRBD1, though no DNA is available to test this call. This CDR3 region has 15 residues. The germline V gene has CDR1 MNHEY and CDR2 SMNVEV (reference sequence). The CDR3 reads CASSFGVRDAYEQYF.

The V and J genes are TRBV28 and TRBJ2-1; the D call from TCRdb, TRBD1, cannot be confirmed without DNA. The V gene's germline CDR1 is MDHEN and CDR2 SYDVKM. The CDR3 consists of 11 residues. The CDR3 region is CASSLWDMVFF. Based on the CDR3 plus reference TRBV28 and TRBJ2-1, the full variable domain is DVKVTQSSRYLVKRTGEKVFLECVQDMDHENMFWYRQDPGLGLRLIYFSYDVKMKEKGDIPEGYSVSREKKERFSLILESASTNQTSMYLCASSLWDMVFFGPGTRLTVL.

The CDR3 here is CASSLLTTNTEAFF. The chain recombines TRBV5-1 with TRBJ1-1. The CDR3 contains 14 residues. In germline, CDR1 is SGHRS, CDR2 YFSETQ.

The genes are TRBV5-1 and TRBJ2-2; TCRdb picks TRBD2, but there is no DNA to check that call. The V gene's germline CDR1 is SGHRS and CDR2 YFSETQ. This CDR3 has 16 residues. The CDR3: CASSTSGLPDTGELFF. The full variable domain, in which reference TRBV5-1 and TRBJ2-2 provide the parts outside the CDR3, is KAGVTQTPRYLIKTRGQQVTLSCSPISGHRSVSWYQQTPGQGLQFLFEYFSETQRNKGNFPGRFSGRQFSNSRSEMNVSTLELGDSALYLCASSTSGLPDTGELFFGEGSRLTVL.